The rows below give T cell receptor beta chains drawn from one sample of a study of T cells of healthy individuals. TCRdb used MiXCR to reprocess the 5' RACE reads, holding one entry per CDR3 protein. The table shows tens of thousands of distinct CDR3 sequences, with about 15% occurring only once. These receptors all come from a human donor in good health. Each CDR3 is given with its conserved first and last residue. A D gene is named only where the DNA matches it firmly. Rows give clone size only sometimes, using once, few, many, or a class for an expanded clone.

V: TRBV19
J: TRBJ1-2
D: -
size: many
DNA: TGTGCCAGTAGTCCAGACAAGCTTATGGGCTACACCTTC
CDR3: CASSPDKLMGYTF

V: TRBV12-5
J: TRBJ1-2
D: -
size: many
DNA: TGTGCTAGTGGTTTGGCCTCTTATGGCTACACCTTC
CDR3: CASGLASYGYTF

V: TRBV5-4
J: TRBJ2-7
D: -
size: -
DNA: TGTGCCAGCAGCGTTGGGCAGAACTCCTACGAGCAGTACTTC
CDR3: CASSVGQNSYEQYF

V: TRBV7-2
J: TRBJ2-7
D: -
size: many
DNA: TGTGCCAGCAGCTTAGTCGTTGCCGAGCAGTACTTC
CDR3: CASSLVVAEQYF

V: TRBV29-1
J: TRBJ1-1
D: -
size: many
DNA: TGCAGCGTAAGGGACCCAGCGTCTGAAGCTTTCTTT
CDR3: CSVRDPASEAFF

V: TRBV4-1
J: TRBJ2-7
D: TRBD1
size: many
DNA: TGCGCCAGCAGCCAGTATTCCGGGACAGGAGACGAGCAGTACTTC
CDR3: CASSQYSGTGDEQYF

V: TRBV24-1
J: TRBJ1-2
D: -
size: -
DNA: TGTGCCACCAGTGTGGGAAGTGAGGGGGAGATCTATGGCTACACCTTC
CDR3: CATSVGSEGEIYGYTF

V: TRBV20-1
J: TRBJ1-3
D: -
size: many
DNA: TGCAGTGCTGGACCAGTCGACAGGTCTGGAAACACCATATATTTT
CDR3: CSAGPVDRSGNTIYF

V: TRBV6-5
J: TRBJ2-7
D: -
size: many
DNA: TGTGCCAGCAGTTACAGTCGACGGTTGGCCTACGAGCAGTACTTC
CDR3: CASSYSRRLAYEQYF

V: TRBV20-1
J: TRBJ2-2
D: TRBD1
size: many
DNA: TGCAGTGCTAGATCCAGGACAGGGACCGGGGAGCTGTTTTTT
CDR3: CSARSRTGTGELFF

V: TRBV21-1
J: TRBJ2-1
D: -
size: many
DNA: TGTGCCAGCAGCCCGTCTAGCCCTGACACCAAAGAGAATGAGCAGTTCTTC
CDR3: CASSPSSPDTKENEQFF

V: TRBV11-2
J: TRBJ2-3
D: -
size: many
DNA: TGTGCCAGCAAACTGGTGGCAGATACGCAGTATTTT
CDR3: CASKLVADTQYF

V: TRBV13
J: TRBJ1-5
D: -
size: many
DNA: TGTGCCAGCAGCTTAGGGGGGTTTGGAAGCAATCAGCCCCAGCATTTT
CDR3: CASSLGGFGSNQPQHF

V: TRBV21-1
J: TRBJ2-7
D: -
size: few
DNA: TGTGCCAGCAGCTCATCTAGCATCCCCTACGAGCAGTACTTC
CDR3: CASSSSSIPYEQYF

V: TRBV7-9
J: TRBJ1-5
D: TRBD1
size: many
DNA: TGTGCCAGCAGCTGGGGGACAGGGCATCAGCCCCAGCATTTT
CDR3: CASSWGTGHQPQHF

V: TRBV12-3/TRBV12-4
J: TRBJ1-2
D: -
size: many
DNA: TGTGCCAGCAGTTTGGCGCAGGGCCGCTATGGCTACACCTTC
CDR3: CASSLAQGRYGYTF

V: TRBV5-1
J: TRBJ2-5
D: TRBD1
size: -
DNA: TGCGCCAGCAGCTTCTACAGGGGAGAGACCCAGTACTTC
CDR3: CASSFYRGETQYF

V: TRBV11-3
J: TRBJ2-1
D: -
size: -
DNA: TGTGCCAGCAGCTTGCGGGCCGGTGATGAGCAGTTCTTC
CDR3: CASSLRAGDEQFF

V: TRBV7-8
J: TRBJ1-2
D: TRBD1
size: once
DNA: TGTGCCAGCAGCGCCTATACAGGGGGCGCGGGTGGCTACACCTTC
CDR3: CASSAYTGGAGGYTF

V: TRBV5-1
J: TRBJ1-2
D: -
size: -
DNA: TGCGCCAGCAGCTCCAGCCCGTCCTATGGCTACACCTTC
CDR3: CASSSSPSYGYTF

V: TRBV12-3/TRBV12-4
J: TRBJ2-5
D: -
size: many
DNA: TGTGCCAGCAGCTGGGAAGAGACCCAGTACTTC
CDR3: CASSWEETQYF

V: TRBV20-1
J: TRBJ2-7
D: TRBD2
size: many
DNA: TGCAGTGCGCCGCGGACTAGCGGGACCCACGAGCAGTACTTC
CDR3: CSAPRTSGTHEQYF

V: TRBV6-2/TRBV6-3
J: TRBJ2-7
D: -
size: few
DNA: TGTGCCAGCAGTCCGTCCACCTACGAGCAGTACTTC
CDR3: CASSPSTYEQYF

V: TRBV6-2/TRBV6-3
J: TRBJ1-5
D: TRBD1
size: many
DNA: TGTGCCAGCAGTTATCCAGGGGGGGACAATCAGCCCCAGCATTTT
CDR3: CASSYPGGDNQPQHF

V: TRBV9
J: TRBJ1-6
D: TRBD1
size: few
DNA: TGTGCCAGCAGCTACGGGACAGGTGATAATTCACCCCTCCACTTT
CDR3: CASSYGTGDNSPLHF

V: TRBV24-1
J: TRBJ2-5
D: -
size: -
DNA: TGTGCCACCAGTGATTTTGGGGGGACCCAAGAGACCCAGTACTTC
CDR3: CATSDFGGTQETQYF

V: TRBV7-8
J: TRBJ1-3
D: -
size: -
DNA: TGTGCCAGCAGCTTAGAAGACGACAGGGGAAACACCATATATTTT
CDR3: CASSLEDDRGNTIYF

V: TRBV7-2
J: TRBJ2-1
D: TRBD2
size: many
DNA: TGTGCCAGCAGCGTCTCCGGGACTAGCTACAATGAGCAGTTCTTC
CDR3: CASSVSGTSYNEQFF

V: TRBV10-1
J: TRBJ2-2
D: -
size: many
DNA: TGCGCCAGCAGTGACCAAAGGGGGGTATGGACCGGGGAGCTGTTTTTT
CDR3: CASSDQRGVWTGELFF

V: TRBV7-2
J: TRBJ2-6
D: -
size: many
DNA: TGTGCCAGCACCCGAAATCCTTCGGGTGGAGGGGCCAACGTCCTGACTTTC
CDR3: CASTRNPSGGGANVLTF

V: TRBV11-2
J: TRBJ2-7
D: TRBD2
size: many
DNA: TGTGCCAGCAGCTCCCTTTCCAGCGGGAGGGCCTTAGAGCAGTACTTC
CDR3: CASSSLSSGRALEQYF

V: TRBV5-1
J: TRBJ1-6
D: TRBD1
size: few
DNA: TGCGCCAGCAGCTTAAACCGGGACAGGGGATCACCCCTCCACTTT
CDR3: CASSLNRDRGSPLHF

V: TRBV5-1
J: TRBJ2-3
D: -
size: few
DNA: TGCGCCAGCAGCTTGGCAGCAGGGAGTAGCACAGATACGCAGTATTTT
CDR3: CASSLAAGSSTDTQYF

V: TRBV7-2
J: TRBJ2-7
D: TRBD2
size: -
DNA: TGTGCCAGCAGCTTACGAGGGAGGGCCGAAGAGCAGTACTTC
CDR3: CASSLRGRAEEQYF

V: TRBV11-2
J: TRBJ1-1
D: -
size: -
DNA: TGTGCCAGCAGGCCCACAGGGAGGAACACTGAAGCTTTCTTT
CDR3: CASRPTGRNTEAFF

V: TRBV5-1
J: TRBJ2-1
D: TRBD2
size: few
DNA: TGCGCCAGCCGGATAGCGGGACACAATGAGCAGTTCTTC
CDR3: CASRIAGHNEQFF

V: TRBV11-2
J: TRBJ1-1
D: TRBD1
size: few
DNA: TGTGCCAGCAGCTTTGGGACAGGGGGCACTGAAGCTTTCTTT
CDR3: CASSFGTGGTEAFF

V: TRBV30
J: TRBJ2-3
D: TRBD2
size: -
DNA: TGTGCCTGGAGTGTACTACTAGCGGCCCGCACAGATACGCAGTATTTT
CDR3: CAWSVLLAARTDTQYF

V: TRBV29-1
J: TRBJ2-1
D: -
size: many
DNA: TGCAGCGTTGAGACACAGGTATACAATGAGCAGTTCTTC
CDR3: CSVETQVYNEQFF

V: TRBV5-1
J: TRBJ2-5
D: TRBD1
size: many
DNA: TGCGCCAGCTCAAAAACAGGACAGGGGGGAGAGACCCAGTACTTC
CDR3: CASSKTGQGGETQYF

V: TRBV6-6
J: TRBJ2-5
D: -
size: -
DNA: TGTGCCAGCAGTTCCAGGGACTATCAAGGGGACAGCGGGAAAGAGACCCAGTACTTC
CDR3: CASSSRDYQGDSGKETQYF

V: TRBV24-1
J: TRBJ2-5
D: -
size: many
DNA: TGTGCCACCAGTGATACGGGGGCAACTCTCCAAGAGACCCAGTACTTC
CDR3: CATSDTGATLQETQYF

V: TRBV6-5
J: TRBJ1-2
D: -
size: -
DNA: TGTGCCAGCAGTTCCCCCCCGACAGCTACTAACTATGGCTACACCTTC
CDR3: CASSSPPTATNYGYTF

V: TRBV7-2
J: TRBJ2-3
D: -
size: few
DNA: TGTGCCAGCAGCCCAAGCAATACGCAGTATTTT
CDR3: CASSPSNTQYF

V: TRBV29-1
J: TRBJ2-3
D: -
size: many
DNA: TGCAGCGTTGACAACCCGGGACCCAACACAGATACGCAGTATTTT
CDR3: CSVDNPGPNTDTQYF

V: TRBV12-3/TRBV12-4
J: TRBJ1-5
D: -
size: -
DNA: TGTGCCAGCAGCCCACTCTCGGGGTCAACCCAGCATTTT
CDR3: CASSPLSGSTQHF

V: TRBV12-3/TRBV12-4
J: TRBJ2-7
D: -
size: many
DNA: TGTGCCAGCAGTTGGGTAGGGGTCGAGCAGTACTTC
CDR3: CASSWVGVEQYF

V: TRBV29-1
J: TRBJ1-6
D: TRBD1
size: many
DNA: TGCAGCGTATGGACAGGGAGATCACCCCTCCACTTT
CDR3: CSVWTGRSPLHF

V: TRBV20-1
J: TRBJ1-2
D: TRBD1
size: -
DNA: TGCAGTGCGCCGACCCACGGACAGGCGGGTATGGTAGGCTACACCTTC
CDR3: CSAPTHGQAGMVGYTF

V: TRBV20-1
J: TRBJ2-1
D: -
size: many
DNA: TGCAGTGCTAGAGATACTATCGCGAGACAGTTCTTC
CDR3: CSARDTIARQFF

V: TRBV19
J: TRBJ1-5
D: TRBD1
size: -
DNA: TGTGCCAGTAGTATCCCTCCGGGACAGGGGTTCGATCAGCCCCAGCATTTT
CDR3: CASSIPPGQGFDQPQHF

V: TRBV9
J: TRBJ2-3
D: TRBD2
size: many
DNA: TGTGCCAGCAGCGTGAGCGGGGAAGATACGCAGTATTTT
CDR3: CASSVSGEDTQYF

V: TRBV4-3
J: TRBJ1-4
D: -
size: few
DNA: TGCGCCAGCAGACTTGACGGGGGCGGGGGTAATGAAAAACTGTTTTTT
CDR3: CASRLDGGGGNEKLFF

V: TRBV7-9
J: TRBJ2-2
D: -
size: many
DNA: TGTGCCAGCAGCTTAGCGAGGCAGTTTACGAACACCGGGGAGCTGTTTTTT
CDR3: CASSLARQFTNTGELFF

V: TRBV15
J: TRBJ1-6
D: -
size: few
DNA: TGTGCCACCAGCCGGGATTCGGAATATATCGGCCCTAATTCACCCCTCCACTTT
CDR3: CATSRDSEYIGPNSPLHF